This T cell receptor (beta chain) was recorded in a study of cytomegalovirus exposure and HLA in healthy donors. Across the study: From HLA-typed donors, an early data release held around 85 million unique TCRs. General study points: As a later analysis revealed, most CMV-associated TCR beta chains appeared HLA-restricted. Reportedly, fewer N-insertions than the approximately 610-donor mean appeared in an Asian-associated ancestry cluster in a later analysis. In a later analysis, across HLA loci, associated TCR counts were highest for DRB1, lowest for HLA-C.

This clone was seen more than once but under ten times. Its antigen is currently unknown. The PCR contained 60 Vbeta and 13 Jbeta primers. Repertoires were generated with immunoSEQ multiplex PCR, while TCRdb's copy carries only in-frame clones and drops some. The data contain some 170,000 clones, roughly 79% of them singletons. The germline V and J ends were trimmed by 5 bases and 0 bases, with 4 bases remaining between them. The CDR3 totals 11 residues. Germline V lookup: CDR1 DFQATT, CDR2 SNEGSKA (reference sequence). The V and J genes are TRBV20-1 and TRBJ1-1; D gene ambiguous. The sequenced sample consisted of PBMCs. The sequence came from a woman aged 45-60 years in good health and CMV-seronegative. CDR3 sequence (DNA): TGCAGTGCTTACATGAACACTGAAGCTTTCTTT. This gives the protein CSAYMNTEAFF.